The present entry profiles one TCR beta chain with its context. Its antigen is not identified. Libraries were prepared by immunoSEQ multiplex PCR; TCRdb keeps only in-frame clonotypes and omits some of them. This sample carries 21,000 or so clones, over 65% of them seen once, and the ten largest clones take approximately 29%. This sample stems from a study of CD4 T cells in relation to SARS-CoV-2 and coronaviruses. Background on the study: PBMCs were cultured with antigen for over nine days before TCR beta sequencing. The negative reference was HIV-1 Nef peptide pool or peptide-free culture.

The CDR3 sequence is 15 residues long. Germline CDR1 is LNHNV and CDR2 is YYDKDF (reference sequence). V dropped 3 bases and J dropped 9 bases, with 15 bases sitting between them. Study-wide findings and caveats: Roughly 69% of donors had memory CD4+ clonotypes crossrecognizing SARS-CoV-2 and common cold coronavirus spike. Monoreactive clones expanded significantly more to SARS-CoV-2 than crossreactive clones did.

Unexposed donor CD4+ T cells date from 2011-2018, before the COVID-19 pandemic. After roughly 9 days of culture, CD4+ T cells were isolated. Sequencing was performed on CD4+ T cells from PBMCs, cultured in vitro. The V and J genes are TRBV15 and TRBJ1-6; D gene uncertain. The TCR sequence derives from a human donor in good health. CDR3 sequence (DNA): TGTGCCACCAGCAGCTTCGGGCCGAACCCTTCACCCCTCCACTTT. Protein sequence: CATSSFGPNPSPLHF. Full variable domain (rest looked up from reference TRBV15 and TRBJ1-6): DAMVIQNPRYQVTQFGKPVTLSCSQTLNHNVMYWYQQKSSQAPKLLFHYYDKDFNNEADTPDNFQSRRPNTSFCFLDIRSPGLGDTAMYLCATSSFGPNPSPLHFGNGTRLTVT.